A single sample is the source of the 7 T cell receptor beta chains below, sequenced in a study of response to subunit inactivated influenza vaccine. TCRdb analysed the RT-PCR reads with MiXCR anew, one entry per CDR3 protein. Among roughly 460,000 distinct CDR3 sequences listed, around 9.9% were seen once. Source: PBMCs from blood, taken about 40 days after vaccination. These receptors were collected from a man aged 50-60 years who received an inactivated influenza vaccine.

This clonotype has just a few counts. The rearrangement joins TRBV4-1 to TRBJ1-2; no definite D call. This CDR3 is 15 amino acids long. The V end was cut by 0 bases, the J end by 3 bases, with 11 bases between. Germline V gene data show CDR1 as MGHRA and CDR2 as YSYEKL. The CDR3 reads CASSQDRAVDYGYTF. In DNA form, the CDR3 reads TGCGCCAGCAGCCAAGATCGGGCAGTGGACTATGGCTACACCTTC.

This clonotype was observed many times. V usage is TRBV6-2 or TRBV6-3 and J usage is TRBJ2-7; D gene uncertain. The CDR3 runs 10 residues. The V end was cut by 6 bases, the J end by 3 bases, with 3 bases between. Looked up from germline, CDR1 is MNHEY and CDR2 is SVGEGT. The CDR3 coding sequence is TGTGCCAGCAGCCACTACGAGCAGTACTTC. Protein product: CASSHYEQYF.

The chain combines TRBV29-1 with TRBJ1-1; D not certain. The germline V and J ends were trimmed by 1 base and 1 base, with 7 bases remaining between them. The CDR3 is 13 amino acids. CDR1 and CDR2 (germline): SQVTM, ANQGSEA. The CDR3 bases are TGCAGCGTTGAAGGGCTCAAGAACACTGAAGCTTTCTTT. The encoded protein is CSVEGLKNTEAFF.

This clonotype was observed at least ten times. V and J are TRBV7-2 and TRBJ2-1, with 8 bases lining up with TRBD2. CDR1 SGHTA and CDR2 FQGNSA come from the germline V gene. This CDR3 has 14 amino acids. After removal of 5 bases from V and 9 bases from J, the junction contained 9 bases not matched to a gene. CDR3 nucleotide sequence: TGTGCCAGCAGCGTCGGGGGGGGGATCACTGAGCAGTTCTTC. Amino acids: CASSVGGGITEQFF.

This clonotype was picked up a small number of times. The chain links TRBV20-1 to TRBJ2-1; 8 bases map to TRBD2. Trimming took 6 bases from V and 0 from J; bases not matched to a gene: 4. This CDR3 comprises 14 residues. Germline V gene sequence: CDR1 DFQATT, CDR2 SNEGSKA (reference sequence). This CDR3 reads CSAERESSYNEQFF. The CDR3 DNA is TGCAGTGCAGAGCGGGAGAGCTCCTACAATGAGCAGTTCTTC.

The chain links TRBV28 to TRBJ1-2, with 9 bases fitting TRBD1. Germline V lookup: CDR1 MDHEN, CDR2 SYDVKM. The CDR3 is made up of 16 amino acids. After removal of 5 bases from V and 4 bases from J, the junction contained 11 bases not matched to a gene. In nucleotides, the CDR3 is TGTGCCAGCAGTCCAACCGGGACAGGGTTTGCCTATGGCTACACCTTC. The encoded protein is CASSPTGTGFAYGYTF.

The chain carries TRBV5-1 and TRBJ2-5, with unresolved D. The CDR3 has 14 residues. V shed 5 bases and J shed 0 bases, with 11 bases lying between them. From germline, CDR1 is SGHRS and CDR2 YFSETQ. CDR3 in DNA: TGCGCCAGCAGGTCTGGGCGGAACCAAGAGACCCAGTACTTC. Translated, it gives CASRSGRNQETQYF. Full variable domain (outside the CDR3, taken from reference TRBV5-1 and TRBJ2-5): KAGVTQTPRYLIKTRGQQVTLSCSPISGHRSVSWYQQTPGQGLQFLFEYFSETQRNKGNFPGRFSGRQFSNSRSEMNVSTLELGDSALYLCASRSGRNQETQYFGPGTRLLVL.